The T cell receptor beta chain under discussion was sequenced for a study of T cells after yellow fever vaccination (dated by TCRdb to the late 2010s). The study in broad terms: The SMART-Seq v4 Ultra Low Input RNA kit was used to prepare libraries from fractions with low cell numbers. To follow T-cell clones before and after primary and booster YFV17D yellow fever vaccination, bulk TCR alpha and beta repertoires were sequenced over time. Two healthy male donors, one aged 18 to 30 and one aged 30 to 40 years, made up the cohort. Bulk PBMC replicates and cell subsets were isolated from blood drawn at multiple timepoints before and after both primary and secondary immunization.

Of note for this clonotype: It has no known antigen specificity. Base qualities are missing; no much larger clone stands one base away.

TCR cDNA was synthesized by 5'RACE template switching, which introduced a universal primer site and unique molecular identifiers. Priming for cDNA synthesis came from both the TCR alpha and TCR beta constant segments. Library amplification involved two PCR steps, and the second step added sample barcodes and sequencing adapters. Sequencing of libraries was done on Illumina HiSeq 2500 (2x100 bp) or NovaSeq (2x150 bp). The authors' analysis ran thus. Reads were demultiplexed and collapsed into UMI consensus sequences with MIGEC, and V(D)J alignment was performed with MiXCR. Using edgeR on replicate PBMC samples, clonotypes were called vaccine-responding if FDR was below 0.01 and the log2 fold change was above 5 up to day 15. Each bulk clonotype was labeled CD4 or CD8 based on which sequenced repertoire, CD4 or CD8, contained the clonotype at higher abundance. In TCRdb, the public reads were trimmed at Q25 with fastp and aligned with MiXCR, with productive beta chains retained. Each CDR3 protein gets just one entry, which takes the most common genes and DNA from the rows behind it. TCRdb, rather than the study authors, made the V and J calls. The sample table records 200,000 to 250,000 distinct CDR3 sequences; around 7% of these occur just once. The top ten clones comprise around 0.9% of the sample.

Results the study describes overall, beyond this receptor: Computational filtering was needed because FACS-sorted repertoires could contain abundant contaminating clonotypes from the bulk population. Most clones expanded after primary vaccination (96% of CD4 and approximately 86% of CD8) were re-detected after the booster, suggesting that broad memory maintenance occurred. Only a couple of donors were included in the study, so the extent to which the findings can be generalized is limited. A small share of clonotypes was detected in both CD4 and CD8 compartments, with the overlap likely arising from convergent recombination. The secondary T-cell response was weaker than the primary response but faster, peaking on day 5 instead of day 15.

The treatment or condition label corresponds to: live attenuated yellow fever vaccine strain. A standard Ficoll-Paque protocol was used to isolate PBMCs from peripheral blood. Dynabeads CD4 and CD8 positive selection kits were used to isolate CD4 and CD8 T-cell fractions. RNA was extracted with TriZol from bulk PBMCs, CD4 and CD8 fractions, and dextramer-positive and dextramer-negative fractions. The CDR3 goes from the cysteine to the phenylalanine over 18 residues. Left in the record is the CDR3 DNA by itself, 54 bases read in frame from the first base. The germline V gene (reference sequence) specifies DFQATT as CDR1 and SNEGSKA as CDR2. V is cut back by 1 base and J by 5 bases, with 18 bases in the junction unmatched.

Sequences were derived from CD4+ T cells sorted from PBMCs, sampled 15 days after the yellow fever booster vaccination. The receptor was isolated from a man aged 25-45 years who received the YFV17D yellow fever vaccine. The sequence is built from TRBV20-1 and TRBJ2-3; 7 bases in the junction line up with TRBD2. The DNA sequence is as follows: TGCAGTGCTAGAGTTTTAACCGGACTAGTGAGTGGAGGAGATACGCAGTATTTT. This codes for CSARVLTGLVSGGDTQYF.